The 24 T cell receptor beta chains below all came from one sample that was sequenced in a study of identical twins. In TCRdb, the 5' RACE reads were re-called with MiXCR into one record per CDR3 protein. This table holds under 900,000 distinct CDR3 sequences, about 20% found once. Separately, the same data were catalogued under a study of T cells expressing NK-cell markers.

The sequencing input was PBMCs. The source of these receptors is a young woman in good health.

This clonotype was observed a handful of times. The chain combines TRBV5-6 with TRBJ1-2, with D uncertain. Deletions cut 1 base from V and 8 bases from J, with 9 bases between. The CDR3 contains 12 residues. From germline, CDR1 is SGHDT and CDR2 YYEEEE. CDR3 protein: CASSLYTGGYTF. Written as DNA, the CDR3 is TGTGCCAGCAGCTTGTACACGGGAGGCTACACCTTC.

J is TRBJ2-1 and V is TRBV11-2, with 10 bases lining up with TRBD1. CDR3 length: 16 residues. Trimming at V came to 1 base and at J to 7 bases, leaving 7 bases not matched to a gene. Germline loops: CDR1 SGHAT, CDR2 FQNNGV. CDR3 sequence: CASSLVGTGDLNEQFF. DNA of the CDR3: TGTGCCAGCAGCTTAGTCGGGACAGGGGATTTGAATGAGCAGTTCTTC.

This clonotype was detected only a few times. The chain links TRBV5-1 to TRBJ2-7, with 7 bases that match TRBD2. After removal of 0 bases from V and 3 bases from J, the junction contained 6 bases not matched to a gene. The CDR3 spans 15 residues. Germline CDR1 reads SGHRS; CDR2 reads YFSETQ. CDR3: CASSLAPGRDYEQYF. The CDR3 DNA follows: TGCGCCAGCAGCTTGGCTCCAGGGAGGGACTACGAGCAGTACTTC.

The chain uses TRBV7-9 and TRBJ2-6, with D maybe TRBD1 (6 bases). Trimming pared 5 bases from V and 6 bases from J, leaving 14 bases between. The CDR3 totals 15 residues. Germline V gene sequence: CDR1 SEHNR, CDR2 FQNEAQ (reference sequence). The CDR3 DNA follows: TGTGCCAGCAGCCCAGAACAGGGAGTGGCCAACGTCCTGACTTTC. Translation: CASSPEQGVANVLTF.

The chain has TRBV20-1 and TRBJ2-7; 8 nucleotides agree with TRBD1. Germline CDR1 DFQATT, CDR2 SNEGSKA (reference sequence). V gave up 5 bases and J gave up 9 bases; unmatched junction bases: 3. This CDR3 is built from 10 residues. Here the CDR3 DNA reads TGCAGTGCTGGAGGGACAGGGCAGTACTTC. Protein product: CSAGGTGQYF.

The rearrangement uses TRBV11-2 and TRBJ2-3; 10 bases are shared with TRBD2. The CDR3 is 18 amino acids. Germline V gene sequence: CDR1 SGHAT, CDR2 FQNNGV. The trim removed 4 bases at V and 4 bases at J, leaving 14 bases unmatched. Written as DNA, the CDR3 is TGTGCCAGCAGCTGGTGGGCAGGCCGGACTAGCGGAGCAGATACGCAGTATTTT. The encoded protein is CASSWWAGRTSGADTQYF. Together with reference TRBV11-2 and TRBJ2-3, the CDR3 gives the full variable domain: EAGVAQSPRYKIIEKRQSVAFWCNPISGHATLYWYQQILGQGPKLLIQFQNNGVVDDSQLPKDRFSAERLKGVDSTLKIQPAKLEDSAVYLCASSWWAGRTSGADTQYFGPGTRLTVL.

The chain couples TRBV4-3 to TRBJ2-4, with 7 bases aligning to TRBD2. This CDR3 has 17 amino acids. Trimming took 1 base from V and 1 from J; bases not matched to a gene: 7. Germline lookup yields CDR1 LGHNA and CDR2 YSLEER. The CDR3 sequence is CASSQVGGGPAKNIQYF. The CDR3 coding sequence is TGCGCCAGCAGCCAAGTGGGGGGAGGGCCTGCCAAAAACATTCAGTACTTC.

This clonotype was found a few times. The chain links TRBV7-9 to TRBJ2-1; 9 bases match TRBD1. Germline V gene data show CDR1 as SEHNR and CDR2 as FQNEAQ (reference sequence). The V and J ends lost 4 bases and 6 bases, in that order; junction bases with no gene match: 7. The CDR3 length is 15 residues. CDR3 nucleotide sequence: TGTGCCAGCAGCTCCCGGGACAGGGTACGCAATGAGCAGTTCTTC. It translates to CASSSRDRVRNEQFF.

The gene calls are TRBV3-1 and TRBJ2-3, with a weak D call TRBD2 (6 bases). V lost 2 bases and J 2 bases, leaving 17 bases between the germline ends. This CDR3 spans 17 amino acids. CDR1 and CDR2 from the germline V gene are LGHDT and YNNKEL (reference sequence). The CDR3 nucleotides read TGTGCCAGCAGCCAAACCCGGGACTCAACCTTCACAGATACGCAGTATTTT. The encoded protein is CASSQTRDSTFTDTQYF.

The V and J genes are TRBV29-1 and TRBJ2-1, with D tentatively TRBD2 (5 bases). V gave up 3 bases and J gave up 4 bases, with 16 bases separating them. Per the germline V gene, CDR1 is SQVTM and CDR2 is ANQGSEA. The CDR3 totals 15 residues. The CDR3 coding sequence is TGCAGCGTTGAGGGCCGTTTCGGGGTTTACAATGAGCAGTTCTTC. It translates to CSVEGRFGVYNEQFF.

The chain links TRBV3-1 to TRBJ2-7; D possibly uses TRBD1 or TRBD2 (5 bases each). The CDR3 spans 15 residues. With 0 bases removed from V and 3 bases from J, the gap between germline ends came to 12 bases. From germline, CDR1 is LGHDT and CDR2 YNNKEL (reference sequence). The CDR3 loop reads CASSQEGTEIYEQYF. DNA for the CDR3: TGTGCCAGCAGCCAAGAAGGGACGGAGATCTACGAGCAGTACTTC.

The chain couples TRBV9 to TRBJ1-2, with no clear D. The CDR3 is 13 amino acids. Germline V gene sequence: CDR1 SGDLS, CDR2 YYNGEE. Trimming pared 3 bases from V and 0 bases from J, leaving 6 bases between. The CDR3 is CASSASTNYGYTF. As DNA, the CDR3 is TGTGCCAGCAGCGCCTCAACTAACTATGGCTACACCTTC.

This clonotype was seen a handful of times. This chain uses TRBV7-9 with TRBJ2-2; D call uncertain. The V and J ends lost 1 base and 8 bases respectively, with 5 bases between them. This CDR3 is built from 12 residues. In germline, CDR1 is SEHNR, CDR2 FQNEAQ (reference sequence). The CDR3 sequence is CASSLELGELFF. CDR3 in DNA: TGTGCCAGCAGCTTAGAGCTTGGGGAGCTGTTTTTT.

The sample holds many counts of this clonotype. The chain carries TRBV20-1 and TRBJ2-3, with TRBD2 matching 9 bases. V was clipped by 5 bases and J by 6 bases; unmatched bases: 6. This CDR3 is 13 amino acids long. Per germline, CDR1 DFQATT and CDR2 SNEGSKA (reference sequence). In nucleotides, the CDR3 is TGCAGTGCTTTCCTAGCGGGGTTTGATACGCAGTATTTT. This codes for CSAFLAGFDTQYF.

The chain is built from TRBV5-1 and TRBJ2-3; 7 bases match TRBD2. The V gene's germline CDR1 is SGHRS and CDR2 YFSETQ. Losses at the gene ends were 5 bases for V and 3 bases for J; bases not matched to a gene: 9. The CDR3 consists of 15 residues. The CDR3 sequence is CASRLTGGITDTQYF. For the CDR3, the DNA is TGCGCCAGCAGACTAACGGGGGGTATTACAGATACGCAGTATTTT. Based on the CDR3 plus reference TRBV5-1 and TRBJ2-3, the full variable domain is KAGVTQTPRYLIKTRGQQVTLSCSPISGHRSVSWYQQTPGQGLQFLFEYFSETQRNKGNFPGRFSGRQFSNSRSEMNVSTLELGDSALYLCASRLTGGITDTQYFGPGTRLTVL.

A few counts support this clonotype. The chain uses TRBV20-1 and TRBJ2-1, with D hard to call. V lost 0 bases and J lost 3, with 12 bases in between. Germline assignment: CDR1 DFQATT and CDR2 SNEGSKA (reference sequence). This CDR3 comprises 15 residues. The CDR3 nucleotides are TGCAGTGCTAGAGATAGGCAGCCGATCTACAATGAGCAGTTCTTC. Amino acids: CSARDRQPIYNEQFF.

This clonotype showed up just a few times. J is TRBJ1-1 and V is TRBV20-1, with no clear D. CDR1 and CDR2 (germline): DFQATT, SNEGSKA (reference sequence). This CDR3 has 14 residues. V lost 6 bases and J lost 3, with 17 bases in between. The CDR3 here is CSAKRVGVDTEAFF. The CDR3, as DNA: TGCAGTGCGAAGCGAGTTGGGGTCGACACTGAAGCTTTCTTT.

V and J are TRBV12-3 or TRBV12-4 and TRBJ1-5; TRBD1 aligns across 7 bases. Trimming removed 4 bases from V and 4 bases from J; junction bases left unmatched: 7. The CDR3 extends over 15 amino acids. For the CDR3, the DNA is TGTGCCAGCAGTTCTCTAACAGGGGCGAATCAGCCCCAGCATTTT. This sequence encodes CASSSLTGANQPQHF.

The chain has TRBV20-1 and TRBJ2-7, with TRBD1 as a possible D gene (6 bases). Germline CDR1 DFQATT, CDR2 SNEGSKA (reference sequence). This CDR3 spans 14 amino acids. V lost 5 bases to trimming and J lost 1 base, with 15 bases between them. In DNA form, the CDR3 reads TGCAGTGCTCAGAAATTAAGGGGGTCCTACGAGCAGTACTTC. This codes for CSAQKLRGSYEQYF.

Here the CDR3 reads CASSIGATNQPQHF. The DNA for the CDR3 is TGTGCCAGTAGTATCGGGGCGACCAATCAGCCCCAGCATTTT. The rearrangement uses TRBV19 and TRBJ1-5, with D possibly matching TRBD1 (5 bases). V dropped 3 bases and J dropped 3 bases, with 9 bases sitting between them. CDR3 size: 14 residues. Germline CDR1 LNHDA, CDR2 SQIVND (reference sequence). Drawing the rest from reference TRBV19 and TRBJ1-5, the complete variable domain is DGGITQSPKYLFRKEGQNVTLSCEQNLNHDAMYWYRQDPGQGLRLIYYSQIVNDFQKGDIAEGYSVSREKKESFPLTVTSAQKNPTAFYLCASSIGATNQPQHFGDGTRLSIL.

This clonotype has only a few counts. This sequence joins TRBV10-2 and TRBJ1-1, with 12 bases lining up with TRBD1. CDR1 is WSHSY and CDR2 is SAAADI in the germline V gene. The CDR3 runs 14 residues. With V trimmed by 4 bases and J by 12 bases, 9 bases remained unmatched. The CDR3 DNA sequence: TGCGCCAGCAGTGGTCCGGGACAGGGGGCTTCGACTTTCTTT. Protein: CASSGPGQGASTFF.

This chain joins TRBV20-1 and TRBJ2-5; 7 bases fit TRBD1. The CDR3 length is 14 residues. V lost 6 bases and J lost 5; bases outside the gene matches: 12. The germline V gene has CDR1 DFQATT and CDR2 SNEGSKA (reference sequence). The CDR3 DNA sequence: TGCAGTGCCCCCCTAGGGGGCGCCTCGGAGACCCAGTACTTC. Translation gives CSAPLGGASETQYF.

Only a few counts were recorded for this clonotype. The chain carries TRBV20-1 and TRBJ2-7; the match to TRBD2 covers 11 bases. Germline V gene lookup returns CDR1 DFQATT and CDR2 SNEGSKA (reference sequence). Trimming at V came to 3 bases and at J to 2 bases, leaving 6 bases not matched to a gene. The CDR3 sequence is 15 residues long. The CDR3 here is CSASPLAGGPYEQYF. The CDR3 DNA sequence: TGCAGTGCTAGTCCCCTAGCGGGAGGACCCTACGAGCAGTACTTC.

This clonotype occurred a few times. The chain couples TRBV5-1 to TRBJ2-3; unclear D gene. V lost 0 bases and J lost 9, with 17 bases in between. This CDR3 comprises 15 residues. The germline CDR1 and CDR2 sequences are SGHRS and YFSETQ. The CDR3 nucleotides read TGCGCCAGCAGCTTGGGTGCCCAGCACCCAGGCACGCAGTATTTT. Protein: CASSLGAQHPGTQYF.